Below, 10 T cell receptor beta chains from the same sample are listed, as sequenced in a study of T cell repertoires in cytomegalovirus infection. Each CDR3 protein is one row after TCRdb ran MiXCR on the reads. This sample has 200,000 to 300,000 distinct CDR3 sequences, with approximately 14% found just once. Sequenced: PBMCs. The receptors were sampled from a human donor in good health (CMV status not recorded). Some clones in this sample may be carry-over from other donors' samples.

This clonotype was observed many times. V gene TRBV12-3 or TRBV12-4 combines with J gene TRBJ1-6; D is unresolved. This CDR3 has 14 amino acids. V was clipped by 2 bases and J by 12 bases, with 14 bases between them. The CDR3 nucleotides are TGTGCCAGCAGTTTACCAACAAGGAGGGAACCCCTCCACTTT. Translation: CASSLPTRREPLHF.

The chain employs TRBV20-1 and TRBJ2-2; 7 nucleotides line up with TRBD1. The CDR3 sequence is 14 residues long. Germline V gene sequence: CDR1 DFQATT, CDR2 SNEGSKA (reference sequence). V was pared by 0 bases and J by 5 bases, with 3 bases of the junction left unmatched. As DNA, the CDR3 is TGCAGTGCTAGAGAGGCAGGGGGAACCGGGGAGCTGTTTTTT. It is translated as CSAREAGGTGELFF.

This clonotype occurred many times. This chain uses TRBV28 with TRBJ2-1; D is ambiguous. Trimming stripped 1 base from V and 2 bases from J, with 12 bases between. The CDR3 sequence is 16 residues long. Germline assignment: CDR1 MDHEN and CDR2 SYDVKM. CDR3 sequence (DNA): TGTGCCAGCAGTTTATTGCAGGATATCACCTACAATGAGCAGTTCTTC. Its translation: CASSLLQDITYNEQFF. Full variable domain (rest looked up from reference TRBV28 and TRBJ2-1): DVKVTQSSRYLVKRTGEKVFLECVQDMDHENMFWYRQDPGLGLRLIYFSYDVKMKEKGDIPEGYSVSREKKERFSLILESASTNQTSMYLCASSLLQDITYNEQFFGPGTRLTVL.

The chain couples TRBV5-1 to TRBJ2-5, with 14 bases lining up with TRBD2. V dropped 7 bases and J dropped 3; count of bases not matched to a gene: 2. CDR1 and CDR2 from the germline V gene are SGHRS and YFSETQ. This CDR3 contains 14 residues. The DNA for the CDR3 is TGCGCCAGCGGACTAGCGGGGGGCGAAGAGACCCAGTACTTC. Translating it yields CASGLAGGEETQYF.

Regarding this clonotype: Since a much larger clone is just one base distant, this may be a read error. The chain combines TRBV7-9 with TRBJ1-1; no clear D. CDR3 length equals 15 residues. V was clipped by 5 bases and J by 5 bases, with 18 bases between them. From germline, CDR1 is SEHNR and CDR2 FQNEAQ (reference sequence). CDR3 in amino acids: CASSKAPDLGTEAFF. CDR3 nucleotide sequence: TGTGCCAGCAGCAAGGCTCCTGACTTGGGGACTGAAGCTTTCTTT.

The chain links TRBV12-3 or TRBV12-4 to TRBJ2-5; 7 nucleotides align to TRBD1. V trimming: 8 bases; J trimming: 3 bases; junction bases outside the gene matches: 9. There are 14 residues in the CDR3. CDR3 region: CASGYRGLKETQYF. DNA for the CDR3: TGTGCCAGCGGGTACAGGGGCCTTAAAGAGACCCAGTACTTC.

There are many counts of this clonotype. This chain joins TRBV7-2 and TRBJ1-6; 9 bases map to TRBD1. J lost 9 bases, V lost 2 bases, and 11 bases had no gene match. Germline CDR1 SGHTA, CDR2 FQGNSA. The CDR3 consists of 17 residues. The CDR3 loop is CASSLIPPGQGSSPLHF. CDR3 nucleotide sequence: TGTGCCAGCAGCTTAATTCCTCCGGGACAGGGCTCTTCACCCCTCCACTTT.

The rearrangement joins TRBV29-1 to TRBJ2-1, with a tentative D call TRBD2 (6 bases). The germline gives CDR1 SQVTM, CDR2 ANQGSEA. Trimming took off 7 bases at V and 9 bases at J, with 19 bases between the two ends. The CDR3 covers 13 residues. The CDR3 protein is CSAIRAGLSEQFF. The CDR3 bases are TGCAGCGCCATCAGGGCGGGGCTCAGTGAGCAGTTCTTC.

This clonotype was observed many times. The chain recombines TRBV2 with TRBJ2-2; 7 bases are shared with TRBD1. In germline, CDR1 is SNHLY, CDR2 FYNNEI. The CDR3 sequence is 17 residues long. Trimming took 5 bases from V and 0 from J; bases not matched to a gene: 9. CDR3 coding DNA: TGTGCCAGCAGTCTACAGGGGCAGGGCTCGAACACCGGGGAGCTGTTTTTT. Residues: CASSLQGQGSNTGELFF.

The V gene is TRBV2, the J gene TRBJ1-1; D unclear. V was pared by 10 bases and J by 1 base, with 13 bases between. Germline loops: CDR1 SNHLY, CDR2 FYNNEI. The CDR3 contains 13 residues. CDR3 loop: CANRKGTNTEAFF. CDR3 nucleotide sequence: TGTGCCAACCGAAAGGGTACGAACACTGAAGCTTTCTTT.